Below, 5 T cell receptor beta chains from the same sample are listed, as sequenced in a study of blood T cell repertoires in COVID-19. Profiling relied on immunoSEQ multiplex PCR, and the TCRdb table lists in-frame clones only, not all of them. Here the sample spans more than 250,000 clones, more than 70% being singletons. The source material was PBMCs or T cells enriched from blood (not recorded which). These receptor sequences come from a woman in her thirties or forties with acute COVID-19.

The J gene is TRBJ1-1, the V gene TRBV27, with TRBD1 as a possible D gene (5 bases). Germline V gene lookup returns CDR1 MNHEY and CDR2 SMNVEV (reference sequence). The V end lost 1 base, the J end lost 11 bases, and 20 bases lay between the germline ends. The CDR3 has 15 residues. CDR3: CASSLFRVGPHFAFF. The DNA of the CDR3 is TGTGCCAGCAGTTTATTCAGGGTCGGGCCCCATTTCGCTTTCTTT.

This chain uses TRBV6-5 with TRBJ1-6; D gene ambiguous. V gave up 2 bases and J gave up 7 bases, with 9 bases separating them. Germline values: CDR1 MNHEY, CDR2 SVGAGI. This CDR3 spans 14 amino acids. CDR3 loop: CASSYNYGNSPLHF. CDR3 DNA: TGTGCCAGCAGTTACAACTACGGGAATTCACCCCTCCACTTT.

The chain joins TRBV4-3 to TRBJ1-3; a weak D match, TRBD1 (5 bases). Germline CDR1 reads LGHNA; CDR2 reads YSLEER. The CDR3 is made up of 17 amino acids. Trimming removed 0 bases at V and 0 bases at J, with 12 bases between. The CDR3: CASSQETEPRSGNTIYF. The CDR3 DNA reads TGCGCCAGCAGCCAAGAGACAGAACCCCGCTCTGGAAACACCATATATTTT.

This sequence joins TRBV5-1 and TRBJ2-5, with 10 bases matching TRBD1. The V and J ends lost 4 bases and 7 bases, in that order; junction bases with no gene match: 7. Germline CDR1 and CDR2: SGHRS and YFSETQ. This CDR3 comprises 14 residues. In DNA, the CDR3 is TGCGCCAGCAGCCTGGGACAGGGGATGGGGACCCAGTACTTC. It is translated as CASSLGQGMGTQYF.

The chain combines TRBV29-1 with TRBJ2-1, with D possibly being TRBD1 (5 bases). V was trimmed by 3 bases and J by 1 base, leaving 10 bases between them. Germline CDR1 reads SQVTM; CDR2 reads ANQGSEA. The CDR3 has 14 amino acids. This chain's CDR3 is CSVDLTDSYNEQFF. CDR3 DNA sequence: TGCAGCGTTGATCTGACAGATTCCTACAATGAGCAGTTCTTC.